One and the same sample provided the 13 T cell receptor beta chains below, sequenced in a study of breast tumors, draining lymph nodes, adjacent tissues. TCRdb reprocessed the multiplex PCR reads with MiXCR, giving one entry per CDR3 protein. The sample lists some 110,000 distinct CDR3 sequences; more than 25% were seen once. The lymph nodes were axillary draining lymph nodes from breast cancer patients. Sequences were obtained from axillary lymph node tissue. Source of these receptors: a female donor with breast cancer. Some clones in this sample may be carry-over from other donors' samples.

The V gene is TRBV6-4, the J gene TRBJ1-1, with D maybe TRBD1 (5 bases). Germline V gene lookup returns CDR1 MRHNA and CDR2 SNTAGT. The CDR3 contains 14 residues. Trimming took off 0 bases at V and 4 bases at J, with 9 bases between the two ends. CDR3 sequence reads: CASSDSGGGTEAFF. CDR3 bases: TGTGCCAGCAGTGACTCGGGGGGAGGCACTGAAGCTTTCTTT.

The chain uses TRBV20-1 and TRBJ2-1, with 8 bases lining up with TRBD2. This CDR3 has 15 amino acids. V gave up 1 base and J gave up 12 bases; unmatched junction bases: 14. Germline V gene sequence: CDR1 DFQATT, CDR2 SNEGSKA (reference sequence). The CDR3 sequence is CSARGTSGGPGGQFF. Here the CDR3 DNA reads TGCAGTGCTAGAGGTACTAGCGGAGGCCCGGGTGGGCAGTTCTTC.

The sample holds many counts of this clonotype. The chain employs TRBV7-3 and TRBJ2-7; TRBD1 aligns across 8 bases. The CDR3 totals 15 residues. J lost 5 bases, V lost 2 bases, and 8 bases had no gene match. Germline V gene data show CDR1 as SGHTA and CDR2 as FQGTGA. CDR3 DNA: TGTGCCAGCAGCTTACGTGAGGACAGGGACAACGAGCAGTACTTC. This translates into CASSLREDRDNEQYF.

This clonotype appeared many times. The genes are TRBV2 and TRBJ2-7; the match to TRBD2 covers 11 bases. Germline V lookup: CDR1 SNHLY, CDR2 FYNNEI. The V gene end was trimmed by 2 bases and the J gene end by 3 bases; junction bases not matched to a gene: 15. The CDR3 extends over 19 amino acids. CDR3 DNA sequence: TGTGCCAGCAGTGAAAGGATCGCGGCCGACCTAGCGGGAGGCTACGAGCAGTACTTC. This gives the protein CASSERIAADLAGGYEQYF.

As regards this clonotype: A clone one base away is much larger, so this may be a read error. V gene TRBV5-6 combines with J gene TRBJ2-3, with D perhaps TRBD2 (5 bases). Germline CDR1 is SGHDT and CDR2 is YYEEEE. The CDR3 has 15 amino acids. Between the trimmed V and J ends, which lost 4 bases and 2 bases, there was a span of 14 bases. The CDR3 region is CASSRDYPFTDTQYF. For the CDR3, the DNA is TGTGCCAGCAGCCGAGACTACCCCTTCACAGATACGCAGTATTTT.

This clonotype was seen at least ten times. The chain carries TRBV18 and TRBJ1-4; TRBD1 might be the D (5 bases). CDR1 KGHSH and CDR2 LQKENI come from the germline V gene. The CDR3 totals 15 residues. Trimming removed 1 base at V and 0 bases at J, with 6 bases between. The CDR3 here is CASSPQGATNEKLFF. The CDR3 DNA sequence: TGTGCCAGCTCACCACAAGGGGCAACTAATGAAAAACTGTTTTTT.

The table lists this clonotype with many counts. The V call is TRBV7-9, the J call TRBJ1-6; a possible D gene is TRBD1 (5 bases). The CDR3 loop spans 14 amino acids. Germline V lookup: CDR1 SEHNR, CDR2 FQNEAQ (reference sequence). The V gene lost 5 bases and the J gene lost 3 bases, with 8 bases spanning the gap. In DNA form, the CDR3 reads TGTGCCAGCAGCCTCGACAGCTATAATTCACCCCTCCACTTT. This encodes CASSLDSYNSPLHF.

Here the CDR3 reads CSARQGVGNSPLHF. The CDR3 DNA reads TGCAGTGCTAGACAGGGGGTAGGTAATTCACCCCTCCACTTT. This chain uses TRBV20-1 with TRBJ1-6, with TRBD1 identical over 7 bases. The germline gives CDR1 DFQATT, CDR2 SNEGSKA (reference sequence). V lost 2 bases and J lost 6; bases outside the gene matches: 4. The CDR3 runs 14 residues.

This clonotype was detected ten times or more. This chain joins TRBV20-1 and TRBJ1-2; D is unclear. The length of the CDR3 is 12 residues. Germline-derived CDR1 and CDR2 are DFQATT and SNEGSKA (reference sequence). V was trimmed by 5 bases and J by 2 bases, leaving 9 bases between them. CDR3 amino acids: CSAPDLNYGYTF. CDR3 nucleotide sequence: TGCAGTGCTCCCGACTTAAACTATGGCTACACCTTC.

This clonotype was detected many times. The chain uses TRBV6-2 or TRBV6-3 and TRBJ2-1, with D possibly TRBD1 on 6 matching bases. The CDR3 runs to 16 residues. Germline CDR1 is MNHEY and CDR2 is SVGEGT. Trimming took off 2 bases at V and 5 bases at J, with 16 bases between the two ends. The CDR3 DNA is TGTGCCAGCAGTTACCCACTAGGACAGTTAAACAATGAGCAGTTCTTC. Its protein is CASSYPLGQLNNEQFF.

The table lists this clonotype with many counts. The chain uses TRBV20-1 and TRBJ1-6, with D unclear. V was trimmed by 2 bases and J by 3 bases, leaving 8 bases between them. Germline-derived CDR1 and CDR2 are DFQATT and SNEGSKA (reference sequence). The CDR3 length is 14 residues. The DNA of the CDR3 is TGCAGTGCTAGAAGGTACCTCTATAATTCACCCCTCCACTTT. It yields the protein CSARRYLYNSPLHF.

This clonotype has just a few counts. The chain recombines TRBV3-1 with TRBJ1-1; TRBD1 aligns across 7 bases. The junction had 9 bases not matched to a gene; V was cut back by 6 bases and J by 11 bases. This CDR3 spans 12 amino acids. CDR1 is LGHDT and CDR2 is YNNKEL in the germline V gene (reference sequence). The CDR3 DNA follows: TGTGCCAGCAGACCGGTGACAGGGTACGCTTTCTTT. Its translation: CASRPVTGYAFF.

The sample holds many counts of this clonotype. This chain uses TRBV7-9 with TRBJ1-2, with D unresolved. V lost 1 base and J lost 2, with 14 bases in between. There are 16 residues in the CDR3. Germline V gene sequence: CDR1 SEHNR, CDR2 FQNEAQ (reference sequence). Here the CDR3 reads CASSLGSGRVNYGYTF. CDR3 bases: TGTGCCAGCAGCTTAGGCAGCGGAAGAGTGAACTATGGCTACACCTTC.